One and the same sample provided the 32 T cell receptor beta chains below, sequenced in a study of graft-versus-host responses after intestinal transplantation (TCRdb year 2021). These receptors' targets are unknown. The library came from the immunoSEQ multiplex PCR assay. TCRdb provides this immuneACCESS table in a form limited to in-frame rearrangements. Some clones are lacking; in checked studies, under half of them reflect an unresolved V gene, and why the rest are absent is not known. Within this sample are more than 70,000 clones, with under 95% of them counted one time only. The top ten constitute roughly 0.39% of the sample. The meaning of the sample's time point label: cells obtained before transplantation from donor or recipient. The sequences come from unstimulated CD8+ T cells sorted from spleen or lymph node cells, collected before transplant. All receptors derive from a human donor who was the organ donor for an intestinal transplant.

The gene calls are TRBV5-6 and TRBJ1-3; D unclear. V was clipped by 3 bases and J by 0 bases, with 10 bases between them. From germline, CDR1 is SGHDT and CDR2 YYEEEE. This CDR3 spans 15 amino acids. CDR3 nucleotide sequence: TGTGCCAGCAGCTCCCCACTCCACTCTGGAAACACCATATATTTT. It yields the protein CASSSPLHSGNTIYF.

The CDR3 loop reads CASSPYTGDLLEAFF. DNA of the CDR3: TGTGCCAGCTCACCGTATACCGGGGATTTACTTGAAGCTTTCTTT. This sequence joins TRBV18 and TRBJ1-1; D remains unclear. Trimming stripped 3 bases from V and 7 bases from J, with 18 bases between. Germline-derived CDR1 and CDR2 are KGHSH and LQKENI. The CDR3 spans 15 residues.

V usage is TRBV5-1 and J usage is TRBJ2-7, with D tentatively TRBD2 (5 bases). Per germline, CDR1 SGHRS and CDR2 YFSETQ. Trimming left V 0 bases short and J 5 bases short, with 12 bases between. This CDR3 contains 14 residues. The CDR3 sequence is CASSLGLNSNEQYF. CDR3 coding DNA: TGCGCCAGCAGCTTGGGACTAAATTCTAACGAGCAGTACTTC.

CDR3 region: CASSPDRARTDTQYF. CDR3 coding DNA: TGTGCCAGCAGCCCGGACAGGGCACGGACAGATACGCAGTATTTT. The chain joins TRBV27 to TRBJ2-3; TRBD1 matches 8 bases. The CDR3 is made up of 15 amino acids. The junction had 8 bases not matched to a gene; V was cut back by 6 bases and J by 3 bases. The germline CDR1 and CDR2 sequences are MNHEY and SMNVEV (reference sequence).

The rearrangement joins TRBV6-5 to TRBJ2-7, with TRBD1 matching over 7 bases. The CDR3 totals 16 residues. CDR1 MNHEY and CDR2 SVGAGI come from the germline V gene. After removal of 4 bases from V and 1 base from J, the junction contained 10 bases not matched to a gene. Here the CDR3 reads CASSFDTGTASYEQYF. As DNA, the CDR3 is TGTGCCAGCAGTTTTGACACCGGGACAGCTTCCTACGAGCAGTACTTC.

This chain joins TRBV7-2 and TRBJ2-7; D is unresolved. The CDR3 is 15 amino acids. The germline CDR1 and CDR2 sequences are SGHTA and FQGNSA. Trimming removed 1 base at V and 3 bases at J, with 13 bases between. The CDR3 DNA is TGTGCCAGCAGCTTAGAACACGACCCGGGCTACGAGCAGTACTTC. Its protein product is CASSLEHDPGYEQYF.

This chain links TRBV2 with TRBJ1-6, with 10 bases identical to TRBD1. Germline CDR1 and CDR2: SNHLY and FYNNEI. This CDR3 spans 19 amino acids. With V trimmed by 6 bases and J by 1 base, 12 bases remained unmatched. The CDR3 loop reads CASRQSRDRGRSYNSPLHF. In DNA, the CDR3 is TGTGCCAGCAGGCAGTCCCGGGACAGGGGCCGGTCCTATAATTCACCCCTCCACTTT.

About this clone itself: A read error may account for a junction end that differs from germline. This chain joins TRBV30 and TRBJ2-7; weak D call: TRBD2 (6 bases). The CDR3 totals 13 residues. Germline CDR1 is GTSNPN and CDR2 is SVGIG (reference sequence). The CDR3 spells CAWTSDPSHEQYF. The DNA for the CDR3 is TGTGCCTGGACTAGCGACCCCTCCCACGAGCAGTACTTC. The full variable domain, completed using reference TRBV30 and TRBJ2-7, is SQTIHQWPATLVQPVGSPLSLECTVEGTSNPNLYWYRQAAGRGLQLLFYSVGIGQISSEVPQNLSASRPQDRQFILSSKKLLLSDSGFYLCAWTSDPSHEQYFGPGTRLTVT.

V and J are TRBV6-6 and TRBJ2-1; 8 bases are a match to TRBD1. The germline CDR1 and CDR2 sequences are MNHNY and SVGAGI (reference sequence). The CDR3 runs 14 residues. V was clipped by 6 bases and J by 8 bases; unmatched bases: 9. Here the CDR3 DNA reads TGTGCCAGCAGGATCGGGACAGGTATCGATGAGCAGTTCTTC. Protein product: CASRIGTGIDEQFF.

The CDR3: CASSYSAGEAFF. DNA of the CDR3: TGTGCCAGCAGTTACTCCGCCGGTGAAGCTTTCTTT. The chain uses TRBV6-5 and TRBJ1-1; D gene ambiguous. Germline V gene data show CDR1 as MNHEY and CDR2 as SVGAGI. CDR3 length equals 12 residues. V gave up 0 bases and J gave up 7 bases, with 6 bases separating them.

This clone was picked up a small number of times. The genes are TRBV7-9 and TRBJ2-7; D is possibly TRBD1 (5 bases). CDR3 size: 14 residues. With 1 base removed from V and 5 bases from J, the gap between germline ends came to 12 bases. In germline, CDR1 is SEHNR, CDR2 FQNEAQ (reference sequence). CDR3 nucleotides: TGTGCCAGCAGCTTAGGCAGGGCCCCCAACGAGCAGTACTTC. This gives the protein CASSLGRAPNEQYF.

This chain uses TRBV5-4 with TRBJ1-2; D ambiguous. In germline, CDR1 is SGHNT, CDR2 YYREEE (reference sequence). The CDR3 sequence is 13 residues long. V lost 0 bases and J 7 bases, leaving 10 bases between the germline ends. The CDR3 DNA reads TGTGCCAGCAGCTTGGCGGGGAATAGTGGCTACACCTTC. Amino acids: CASSLAGNSGYTF.

This clone was detected a few times. At the DNA level, this CDR3 is encoded by other sequences in the same sample as well. This rearrangement joins TRBV19 to TRBJ1-1, with no clear D. This CDR3 region has 14 residues. Trimming shortened V by 1 base and J by 1 base, and 7 bases separated the two germline ends. The germline V gene has CDR1 LNHDA and CDR2 SQIVND (reference sequence). For the CDR3, the DNA is TGTGCCAGTAGTATAGGTGGAGGGAACACTGAAGCTTTCTTT. This gives the protein CASSIGGGNTEAFF. Looking up the rest from reference TRBV19 and TRBJ1-1 gives the full variable domain: DGGITQSPKYLFRKEGQNVTLSCEQNLNHDAMYWYRQDPGQGLRLIYYSQIVNDFQKGDIAEGYSVSREKKESFPLTVTSAQKNPTAFYLCASSIGGGNTEAFFGQGTRLTVV.

This chain uses TRBV14 with TRBJ1-1, with 7 nucleotides matching TRBD1. CDR1 and CDR2 from the germline V gene are SGHDN and FVKESK. The CDR3 consists of 13 residues. Trimming cost V 7 bases and J 0 bases; bases outside gene matches: 2. CDR3 sequence (DNA): TGTGCCAGCAAGACAGGGTTGAACACTGAAGCTTTCTTT. Translation gives CASKTGLNTEAFF.

The V and J genes are TRBV19 and TRBJ2-1; D unclear. Trimming stripped 0 bases from V and 9 bases from J, with 18 bases between. There are 16 residues in the CDR3. Germline loops: CDR1 LNHDA, CDR2 SQIVND (reference sequence). CDR3 region: CASSIDLPRPRVEQFF. CDR3 DNA: TGTGCCAGTAGTATAGATCTCCCGAGGCCCCGGGTTGAGCAGTTCTTC.

The CDR3 nucleotides are TGTGCCAGCAGTTTCAGGGAGGATAACTATGGCTACACCTTC. Translated: CASSFREDNYGYTF. The chain joins TRBV28 to TRBJ1-2, with D possibly matching TRBD1 (5 bases). CDR3 length: 14 residues. Trimming removed 3 bases from V and 1 base from J, with 9 bases in between. The germline CDR1 and CDR2 sequences are MDHEN and SYDVKM.

The rearrangement uses TRBV19 and TRBJ1-3, with D possibly being TRBD1 (5 bases). Trimming pared 6 bases from V and 0 bases from J, leaving 24 bases between. CDR3 length: 19 amino acids. Per germline, CDR1 LNHDA and CDR2 SQIVND (reference sequence). Written as DNA, the CDR3 is TGTGCCAGTAGCCTTGGCTCGCAATTCAGGGCAATCTCTGGAAACACCATATATTTT. Encoded protein: CASSLGSQFRAISGNTIYF.

The rearrangement links TRBV4-3 to TRBJ2-5; weak D call: TRBD2 (7 bases). The V gene's germline CDR1 is LGHNA and CDR2 YSLEER. V was shortened by 4 bases and J by 2 bases, with 14 bases between the two germline ends. The CDR3 extends over 15 amino acids. The CDR3 protein is CASSLRGGHQETQYF. The CDR3 DNA follows: TGCGCCAGCAGCCTGAGGGGGGGGCATCAAGAGACCCAGTACTTC.

In its sample, this clone was seen a few times. The rearrangement links TRBV10-3 to TRBJ1-1, with TRBD1 matching over 7 bases. Germline CDR1 is ENHRY and CDR2 is SYGVKD. Losses at the gene ends were 11 bases for V and 1 base for J; bases not matched to a gene: 7. This CDR3 contains 13 residues. CDR3 amino acids: CAGRGTANTEAFF. The CDR3 coding sequence is TGTGCCGGAAGAGGGACAGCGAACACTGAAGCTTTCTTT.

This chain links TRBV5-1 with TRBJ1-1; D not resolved. The V end was cut by 0 bases, the J end by 5 bases, with 14 bases between. CDR1 SGHRS and CDR2 YFSETQ come from the germline V gene. The CDR3 covers 15 residues. The CDR3 region has the DNA TGCGCCAGCAGCTTGGCAGGCAAACCCAGAACTGAAGCTTTCTTT. As protein: CASSLAGKPRTEAFF.

The gene calls are TRBV29-1 and TRBJ1-3; no clear D gene. Germline V gene sequence: CDR1 SQVTM, CDR2 ANQGSEA. The CDR3 consists of 13 residues. V dropped 7 bases and J dropped 0 bases, with 10 bases sitting between them. CDR3 DNA sequence: TGCAGCGCCCTTGACACCTCTGGAAACACCATATATTTT. It codes for CSALDTSGNTIYF.

A word on this clone: Sequence at one end of the junction differs from germline and may be a read error. The chain has TRBV6-5 and TRBJ2-7, with 9 bases identical to TRBD1. Germline V gene sequence: CDR1 MNHEY, CDR2 SVGAGI. This CDR3 has 14 residues. CDR3 protein: CACRGTGGFYEQYF. The DNA of the CDR3 is TGTGCCTGCAGGGGAACAGGGGGCTTCTACGAGCAGTACTTC.

This sequence joins TRBV11-2 and TRBJ1-2; D possibly corresponds to TRBD1 (6 bases). The CDR3 spans 16 residues. V was pared by 0 bases and J by 4 bases, with 15 bases between. Germline assignment: CDR1 SGHAT and CDR2 FQNNGV. In DNA, the CDR3 is TGTGCCAGCAGCTTAGAAGGTCCAGGGGCAATCTATGGCTACACCTTC. Translating gives CASSLEGPGAIYGYTF.

V and J are TRBV7-3 and TRBJ2-1, with 7 positions matching TRBD2. The CDR3 has 15 residues. Trimming took 0 bases from V and 3 from J; bases not matched to a gene: 2. Germline CDR1 and CDR2: SGHTA and FQGTGA. The CDR3 region is CASSLTRGGYNEQFF. The CDR3 DNA reads as TGTGCCAGCAGCTTAACGCGCGGGGGCTACAATGAGCAGTTCTTC.

This rearrangement joins TRBV7-3 to TRBJ2-1; TRBD2 agrees at 8 bases. The CDR3 has 18 amino acids. The ends lost 1 base at V and 5 bases at J; junction bases unmatched: 13. Germline V gives CDR1 SGHTA, CDR2 FQGTGA. The CDR3 loop reads CASSLMRQGRGVNNEQFF. In DNA, the CDR3 is TGTGCCAGCAGCTTAATGAGGCAGGGGCGGGGGGTGAACAATGAGCAGTTCTTC.

The genes are TRBV4-1 and TRBJ1-6; TRBD1 aligns across 7 bases. CDR3 length equals 15 residues. The V gene's germline CDR1 is MGHRA and CDR2 YSYEKL. Trimming took 3 bases from V and 9 from J; bases not matched to a gene: 8. Here the CDR3 reads CASSQAEGAVSPLHF. The CDR3 bases are TGCGCCAGCAGCCAGGCGGAGGGGGCTGTTTCACCCCTCCACTTT.

CDR3 loop: CASSHRPSVGSDEQFF. In DNA, the CDR3 is TGTGCCAGCAGCCATCGGCCTAGCGTCGGATCCGATGAGCAGTTCTTC. This rearrangement joins TRBV4-2 to TRBJ2-1; weak D call: TRBD2 (6 bases). The CDR3 is made up of 16 amino acids. V was trimmed by 3 bases and J by 8 bases, leaving 20 bases between them. Germline V gene lookup returns CDR1 LGHNA and CDR2 YNFKEQ.

Note on this clone: The germline gene is not matched at one end of the junction; a read error may be the cause. V usage is TRBV5-4 and J usage is TRBJ1-2; TRBD1 might be the D (5 bases). Germline-derived CDR1 and CDR2 are SGHNT and YYREEE (reference sequence). The CDR3 is 13 amino acids. The CDR3 loop is CASSWVGEASDAF. The CDR3 region has the DNA TGTGCCAGCAGCTGGGTGGGGGAGGCTAGCGATGCCTTC.

The chain combines TRBV7-6 with TRBJ1-3, with a possible D match to TRBD1 (6 bases). From germline, CDR1 is SGHVS and CDR2 FNYEAQ. This CDR3 is built from 15 residues. With 3 bases removed from V and 4 bases from J, the gap between germline ends came to 13 bases. CDR3 DNA sequence: TGTGCCAGCAGCTTCGCCGACAGGTTGGGAAACACCATATATTTT. Its protein product is CASSFADRLGNTIYF.

V usage is TRBV6-1 and J usage is TRBJ1-2, with TRBD1 matching over 10 bases. This CDR3 comprises 17 residues. The germline gives CDR1 MNHNS, CDR2 SASEGT. V was pared by 2 bases and J by 7 bases, with 13 bases of the junction left unmatched. CDR3 in amino acids: CASSELRLGTGVAGYTF. CDR3 bases: TGTGCCAGCAGTGAATTACGATTGGGGACAGGGGTCGCTGGCTACACCTTC.

The chain has TRBV7-8 and TRBJ2-7; 8 nucleotides match TRBD1. From germline, CDR1 is SGHVS and CDR2 FQNEAQ. V shed 3 bases and J 7 bases; nucleotides not matched to a gene: 11. CDR3 size: 15 residues. The CDR3 spells CASSFAWTGKGEQYF. CDR3 nucleotide sequence: TGTGCCAGCAGCTTCGCCTGGACAGGGAAAGGGGAGCAGTACTTC.

J is TRBJ2-1 and V is TRBV7-9; TRBD1 is a possible D gene (6 bases). Germline CDR1 SEHNR, CDR2 FQNEAQ (reference sequence). The CDR3 covers 12 residues. Trimming pared 6 bases from V and 6 bases from J, leaving 9 bases between. CDR3 amino acids: CASRRGSNEQFF. The DNA of the CDR3 is TGTGCCAGCAGAAGGGGGTCCAATGAGCAGTTCTTC.